This TCR beta chain was sequenced for a study of cytomegalovirus exposure and HLA in healthy donors. Study-level results: Subsequent analysis found a tendency for first-cohort TCR clusters to co-occur within the 120 or so validation repertoires.

This CDR3 spans 15 amino acids. Between the trimmed V and J ends, which lost 7 bases and 0 bases, there was a span of 13 bases. The germline V gene has CDR1 SGHRS and CDR2 YFSETQ. Of note for this clone: Its antigen remains unknown.

The repertoire was sequenced with immunoSEQ multiplex PCR; TCRdb's copy has only in-frame clones and lacks some. The sample carries more than 150,000 clones, around 89% recorded once. This TCR derives from a young man in good health and CMV-seronegative. Sequenced sample: PBMCs. This sequence joins TRBV5-1 and TRBJ2-2; a weak D match, TRBD1 (6 bases). The CDR3 DNA follows: TGCGCCAGCGAACCCGGGACAACGAACACCGGGGAGCTGTTTTTT. The encoded protein is CASEPGTTNTGELFF.